The rows below give T cell receptor beta chains drawn from one sample of a study of PD-1 blockade in mismatch repair-deficient tumors. Method: immunoSEQ multiplex PCR; TCRdb's copy keeps in-frame clones and lacks some. The repertoire holds 20,000 to 25,000 clones, with roughly four fifths as singletons. The sample here was peripheral blood, taken 2 weeks after starting pembrolizumab. These receptor sequences come from an adult with mismatch repair-deficient cancer. Both conserved end residues are part of each CDR3. The order of the fields is V gene, clone size, J gene, D gene, CDR3 protein, CDR3 DNA. A D gene is named only where the DNA matches it firmly. Clone size is stated in some rows and not others, as once, few, many or a class when expanded.

V: TRBV10-2; size: NA; J: TRBJ2-7; D: TRBD1; CDR3: CASTRTGEAYEQYF; DNA: TGCGCCAGCACCCGGACAGGGGAAGCCTACGAGCAGTACTTC
V: TRBV5-1; size: NA; J: TRBJ2-1; D: TRBD1; CDR3: CASSPSDRPDYNEQFF; DNA: TGCGCCAGCAGCCCATCGGACAGGCCAGACTACAATGAGCAGTTCTTC
V: TRBV7-6; size: NA; J: TRBJ1-3; D: NA; CDR3: CASSLAHGPGNTIYF; DNA: TGTGCCAGCAGCTTAGCGCACGGGCCTGGAAACACCATATATTTT
V: TRBV5-5; size: NA; J: TRBJ2-1; D: TRBD2; CDR3: CASTTPGLAAYNEQFF; DNA: TGTGCCAGCACTACTCCGGGACTAGCGGCCTACAATGAGCAGTTCTTC
V: TRBV6-5; size: NA; J: TRBJ1-2; D: NA; CDR3: CASSYSAGTYGYTF; DNA: TGTGCCAGCAGTTACTCCGCAGGGACCTATGGCTACACCTTC
V: TRBV6-1; size: NA; J: TRBJ1-1; D: TRBD1; CDR3: CASSVGTGNTEAFF; DNA: TGTGCCAGCAGTGTCGGGACAGGGAACACTGAAGCTTTCTTT
V: TRBV11-1; size: NA; J: TRBJ2-7; D: NA; CDR3: CASSRLGGALQYF; DNA: TGTGCCAGCAGCCGCCTGGGGGGGGCCTTGCAGTACTTC
V: TRBV6-5; size: NA; J: TRBJ2-1; D: TRBD2; CDR3: CASSYGSGSWANEQFF; DNA: TGTGCCAGCAGTTACGGGAGCGGGAGTTGGGCCAATGAGCAGTTCTTC
V: TRBV18; size: NA; J: TRBJ2-7; D: TRBD1; CDR3: CASSPLTGGGEQYF; DNA: TGTGCCAGCTCACCACTGACAGGGGGAGGCGAGCAGTACTTC
V: TRBV4-3; size: NA; J: TRBJ1-1; D: NA; CDR3: CASSQDVRRRAFF; DNA: TGCGCCAGCAGCCAAGATGTTCGGCGACGGGCTTTCTTT
V: TRBV10-3; size: once; J: TRBJ2-7; D: NA; CDR3: CAISESGRRGEQYF; DNA: TGTGCCATCAGTGAGTCGGGACGCCGGGGCGAGCAGTACTTC